The present TCR beta chain was sequenced within a study of response to subunit inactivated influenza vaccine. Study results and limitations: Authors suggested each seasonal flu vaccination may recruit only limited numbers of new T cells.

The CDR3 runs 15 residues. The V and J ends lost 2 bases and 2 bases respectively, with 14 bases between them. Germline V CDR1 and CDR2: SGHTS, YDEGEE. This clonotype was seen a handful of times. The antigen is undetermined. TCRdb reprocessed the RT-PCR reads via MiXCR and lists one record per CDR3 protein. This table has about 570,000 distinct CDR3 sequences, around 10% appearing once. The data were also submitted as part of a second study, on T cells expressing NK-cell markers. From that second work: The authors generated TCR beta cDNA through 5'RACE template switching with UMIs. Repertoires of TCR beta were obtained from T cells sorted as CD3+CD56+NKG2C+, CD3+CD56+NKG2C- and CD3+CD56-NKG2C+. Out of eight donors sequenced, seven tested HCMV-seropositive and the remaining one seronegative.

This receptor was identified in a man aged 45-65 years who received an inactivated influenza vaccine. The material was PBMCs from blood, obtained on the day of vaccination. This chain connects TRBV5-8 to TRBJ2-7; weak D call: TRBD2 (6 bases). The CDR3 is CASSFQAGPPYEQYF. For the CDR3, the DNA is TGTGCCAGCAGCTTTCAAGCGGGCCCGCCCTACGAGCAGTACTTC. Complete variable domain (other parts from reference TRBV5-8 and TRBJ2-7): EAGVTQSPTHLIKTRGQQATLRCSPISGHTSVYWYQQALGLGLQFLLWYDEGEERNRGNFPPRFSGRQFPNYSSELNVNALELEDSALYLCASSFQAGPPYEQYFGPGTRLTVT.